What follows are 14 T cell receptor beta chains derived from one specimen sequenced in a study of T cell responses to AZD1222 COVID-19 vaccine. Generated by immunoSEQ multiplex PCR, the TCRdb table keeps only in-frame clones and is missing some. This table holds around 130,000 clones, 88% found once. This specimen was peripheral blood, taken on day 0 of MenACWY control vaccination. The source is an adult in good health.

This CDR3 is CASSLQGKGEQFF. The CDR3 DNA reads TGTGCCAGCAGCTTACAGGGTAAGGGGGAGCAGTTCTTC. The rearrangement uses TRBV5-5 and TRBJ2-1; tentative D call: TRBD1 (6 bases). Germline CDR1 and CDR2: SGHKS and YYEKEE (reference sequence). V was trimmed by 2 bases and J by 10 bases, leaving 13 bases between them. The CDR3 contains 13 residues.

The chain couples TRBV20-1 to TRBJ1-2, with TRBD1 matching 7 bases. J lost 4 bases, V lost 3 bases, and 5 bases had no gene match. The CDR3 loop spans 13 amino acids. Germline assignment: CDR1 DFQATT and CDR2 SNEGSKA (reference sequence). In DNA form, the CDR3 reads TGCAGTGCTAGTGGGGACAGAAGCTATGGCTACACCTTC. Translated, it gives CSASGDRSYGYTF.

The J gene is TRBJ1-1, the V gene TRBV28; 7 positions agree with TRBD1. The CDR3 contains 15 residues. Germline CDR1 is MDHEN and CDR2 is SYDVKM. The ends lost 4 bases at V and 5 bases at J; junction bases unmatched: 10. The CDR3 region is CASSWGRGPVTEAFF. The DNA for the CDR3 is TGTGCCAGCAGTTGGGGAAGGGGGCCGGTGACTGAAGCTTTCTTT.

The V and J genes are TRBV11-2 and TRBJ1-6; unclear D gene. V was clipped by 0 bases and J by 10 bases, with 16 bases between them. CDR1 is SGHAT, CDR2 FQNNGV, per germline. The CDR3 has 16 residues. The DNA for the CDR3 is TGTGCCAGCAGCTTAGACGGCAGATCTCCTACCTCACCCCTCCACTTT. Translating it yields CASSLDGRSPTSPLHF.

This clone was counted between two and nine times. V usage is TRBV2 and J usage is TRBJ1-2; 9 bases line up with TRBD1. Germline values: CDR1 SNHLY, CDR2 FYNNEI. CDR3 length equals 14 residues. V lost 8 bases, J lost 8 bases, and 12 bases stayed unmatched. The CDR3 sequence is CASGPGTGFYGYTF. The CDR3 DNA reads as TGTGCCAGCGGTCCCGGGACAGGGTTCTACGGCTACACCTTC.

The table lists this clone with a few counts. Other DNA sequences within the sample encode an identical CDR3. The chain recombines TRBV11-2 with TRBJ2-1; 14 bases line up with TRBD2. J lost 7 bases, V lost 5 bases, and 4 bases had no gene match. CDR1 is SGHAT and CDR2 is FQNNGV in the germline V gene. The CDR3 consists of 15 residues. CDR3: CASSRGLAGANEQFF. The CDR3 DNA follows: TGTGCCAGCAGCCGGGGACTAGCGGGAGCTAATGAGCAGTTCTTC.

The chain is built from TRBV19 and TRBJ1-3, with 10 bases lining up with TRBD1. Germline V gene sequence: CDR1 LNHDA, CDR2 SQIVND (reference sequence). The CDR3 contains 17 residues. The ends lost 5 bases at V and 4 bases at J; junction bases unmatched: 11. The CDR3 protein is CASSYLTDRGIGNTIYF. Written as DNA, the CDR3 is TGTGCCAGTAGTTACCTTACGGACAGGGGGATCGGAAACACCATATATTTT.

V and J are TRBV5-4 and TRBJ1-2; D is undetermined. The CDR3 extends over 13 amino acids. Germline CDR1 SGHNT, CDR2 YYREEE (reference sequence). Trimming removed 1 base from V and 4 bases from J, with 8 bases in between. The CDR3 bases are TGTGCCAGCAGCTTGCGTGGGGTCTATGGCTACACCTTC. Protein: CASSLRGVYGYTF.

The chain employs TRBV28 and TRBJ2-7; 7 bases are shared with TRBD1. The CDR3 spans 12 residues. Germline V gene lookup returns CDR1 MDHEN and CDR2 SYDVKM. V shed 5 bases and J 6 bases; nucleotides not matched to a gene: 4. This CDR3 is CASSIGGPEQYF. DNA for the CDR3: TGTGCCAGCAGTATAGGGGGCCCCGAGCAGTACTTC.

The chain employs TRBV4-1 and TRBJ2-7; 9 bases align to TRBD2. This CDR3 is 15 amino acids long. Germline assignment: CDR1 MGHRA and CDR2 YSYEKL. V shed 3 bases and J 5 bases; nucleotides not matched to a gene: 8. DNA for the CDR3: TGCGCCAGCAGCCAGCCGGGTAGCGGGAGAAACGAGCAGTACTTC. Translating it yields CASSQPGSGRNEQYF.

The chain combines TRBV5-1 with TRBJ1-4; D is perhaps TRBD1 (5 bases). V was trimmed by 4 bases and J by 0 bases, leaving 13 bases between them. The germline gives CDR1 SGHRS, CDR2 YFSETQ. This CDR3 contains 16 residues. CDR3: CASSAGGFATNEKLFF. CDR3 bases: TGCGCCAGCAGCGCCGGGGGGTTCGCAACTAATGAAAAACTGTTTTTT. Full variable domain (rest looked up from reference TRBV5-1 and TRBJ1-4): KAGVTQTPRYLIKTRGQQVTLSCSPISGHRSVSWYQQTPGQGLQFLFEYFSETQRNKGNFPGRFSGRQFSNSRSEMNVSTLELGDSALYLCASSAGGFATNEKLFFGSGTQLSVL.

This clone was observed once. The rearrangement links TRBV27 to TRBJ1-2; D ambiguous. V shed 6 bases and J shed 2 bases, with 10 bases lying between them. Germline assignment: CDR1 MNHEY and CDR2 SMNVEV (reference sequence). CDR3 length: 13 amino acids. CDR3 bases: TGTGCCAGCAGCACACCCCCCAACTATGGCTACACCTTC. It translates to CASSTPPNYGYTF.

This chain uses TRBV27 with TRBJ2-1, with unresolved D. V lost 1 base and J lost 8, with 9 bases in between. Germline values: CDR1 MNHEY, CDR2 SMNVEV (reference sequence). This CDR3 contains 13 residues. CDR3 DNA: TGTGCCAGCAGTTTATACCGTTTGGATGAGCAGTTCTTC. Residues: CASSLYRLDEQFF.

The chain carries TRBV2 and TRBJ1-6; 7 bases fit TRBD1. The CDR3 spans 14 residues. The V gene's germline CDR1 is SNHLY and CDR2 FYNNEI. Trimming cost V 4 bases and J 10 bases; bases outside gene matches: 7. The DNA for the CDR3 is TGTGCCAGCAGTGTAAGGGGGCAAGGATCACCCCTCCACTTT. It encodes CASSVRGQGSPLHF.